Reported below is one TCR beta chain. Its matching antigen is unknown. Read data end 3 residues before the CDR3 end; the end is taken from the germline J gene. Only in-frame clones appear in the TCRdb table, and some are missing; sequencing was by immunoSEQ multiplex PCR. Altogether about 32,000 clones were found in the sample, and no singletons occur. The record originates from a study of T cell clonality in common variable immunodeficiency. The study's findings and limits: In common variable immunodeficiency, TCR beta chains reportedly carried fewer deletions and N-nucleotide insertions. Fewer TCRbeta clones were shared among CVID subjects than controls. CVID subjects had higher TCRbeta clonality than healthy controls, most marked in about a third.

Per germline, CDR1 SGHRS and CDR2 YFSETQ. This CDR3 spans 18 amino acids. The junction had 7 bases not matched to a gene; V was cut back by 0 bases and J by 4 bases. Most patients and controls had Caucasian heritage. The sample consisted of peripheral blood mononuclear cells. The chain is built from TRBV5-1 and TRBJ2-1, with 13 bases fitting TRBD2. The TCR sequence derives from a human donor with common variable immunodeficiency. The DNA read from the CDR3 is TGCGCCAGCAGCTTGGCCCGGGGACTAGCGGGATATTACAATGAG. Its translation is CASSLARGLAGYYNE. The complete CDR3 reads CASSLARGLAGYYNEQFF.